The present TCR beta chain was sequenced within a study of cytomegalovirus exposure and HLA in healthy donors. Regarding the study as a whole: In a later analysis, several top co-occurrence clusters appeared linked to parvovirus B19, influenza, CMV and Epstein-Barr virus.

This clone has just a few counts. The antigen remains undetermined. Trimming cost V 4 bases and J 7 bases, with 18 bases left between them. The CDR3 runs to 15 residues. CDR1 and CDR2 from the germline V gene are SGHAT and FQNNGV. PCR employed 60 Vbeta and 13 Jbeta primers. Measured with immunoSEQ multiplex PCR; TCRdb has only the in-frame clones, and not every one. The table shows approximately 240,000 clones, with around 89% occurring only once. Among the donors, all were healthy bone marrow donors. The specimen sequenced was PBMCs. This receptor was identified in a woman under 30 in good health and CMV-seronegative. The chain couples TRBV11-2 to TRBJ2-3, with a tentative D call TRBD2 (5 bases). CDR3 protein: CASSSPSASRHTQYF. The CDR3 nucleotides read TGTGCCAGCAGCTCGCCCTCGGCTAGCAGGCATACGCAGTATTTT.